The 2 T cell receptor beta chains reported below all come from one sample, sequenced in a study of T-cell memory formation after mild COVID-19 (dated by TCRdb to about 2021). Receptor libraries were prepared by 5' RACE. TCRdb shows the sequencer as Illumina NovaSeq 6000. TCRdb's own reprocessing of the public reads used fastp at Q25 and MiXCR and kept productive beta chains. Every entry covers one CDR3 protein and lists the most common genes and DNA from its rows. Counted in this sample were 350,000 to 450,000 distinct CDR3 sequences; under 15% of them appeared once. The top ten hold under 25% of the sample. Sequenced material: PBMCs or a T cell subset sorted from them (not recorded which). The receptors were gathered from a young man who had mild COVID-19 (a few samples of this study predate the infection). The sample titles of this study are shuffled in the database, so cell type and time point are left out; the donor was told from shared clones.

The rearrangement links TRBV5-8 to TRBJ1-5; D uncertain. This CDR3 region has 15 residues. Trimming cost V 6 bases and J 0 bases, with 13 bases left between them. Germline V gives CDR1 SGHTS, CDR2 YDEGEE. This CDR3 is CASTSREYSNQPQHF. The CDR3 DNA follows: TGTGCCAGCACGTCAAGGGAGTATAGCAATCAGCCCCAGCATTTT.

This clonotype came up a few times. This sequence joins TRBV18 and TRBJ1-1; 10 nucleotides align to TRBD1. Per germline, CDR1 KGHSH and CDR2 LQKENI. Trimming took 4 bases from V and 3 from J; bases not matched to a gene: 5. The CDR3 consists of 15 residues. The CDR3 nucleotides read TGTGCCAGCTCACGACTCGGACAGGGGGACACTGAAGCTTTCTTT. The encoded protein is CASSRLGQGDTEAFF. Filled out from reference TRBV18 and TRBJ1-1, the complete variable domain reads NAGVMQNPRHLVRRRGQEARLRCSPMKGHSHVYWYRQLPEEGLKFMVYLQKENIIDESGMPKERFSAEFPKEGPSILRIQQVVRGDSAAYFCASSRLGQGDTEAFFGQGTRLTVV.